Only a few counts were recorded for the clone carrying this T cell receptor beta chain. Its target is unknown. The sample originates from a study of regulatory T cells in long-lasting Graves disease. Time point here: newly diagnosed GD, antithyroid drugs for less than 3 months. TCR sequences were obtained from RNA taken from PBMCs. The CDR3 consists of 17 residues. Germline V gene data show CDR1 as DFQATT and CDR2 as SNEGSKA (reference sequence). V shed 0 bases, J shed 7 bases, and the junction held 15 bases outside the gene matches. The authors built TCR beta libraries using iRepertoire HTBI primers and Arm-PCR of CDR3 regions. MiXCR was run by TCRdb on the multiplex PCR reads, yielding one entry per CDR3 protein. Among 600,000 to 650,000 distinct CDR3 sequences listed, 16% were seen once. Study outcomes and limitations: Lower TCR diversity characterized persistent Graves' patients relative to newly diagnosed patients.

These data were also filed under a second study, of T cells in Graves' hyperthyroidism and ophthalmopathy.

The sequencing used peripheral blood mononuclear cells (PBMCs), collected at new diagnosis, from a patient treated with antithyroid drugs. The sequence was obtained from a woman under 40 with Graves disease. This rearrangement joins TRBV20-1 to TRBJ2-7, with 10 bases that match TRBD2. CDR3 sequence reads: CSARDPNSKREGREQYF. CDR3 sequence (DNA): TGCAGTGCTAGAGATCCTAATTCTAAGCGGGAGGGCCGAGAGCAGTACTTC.